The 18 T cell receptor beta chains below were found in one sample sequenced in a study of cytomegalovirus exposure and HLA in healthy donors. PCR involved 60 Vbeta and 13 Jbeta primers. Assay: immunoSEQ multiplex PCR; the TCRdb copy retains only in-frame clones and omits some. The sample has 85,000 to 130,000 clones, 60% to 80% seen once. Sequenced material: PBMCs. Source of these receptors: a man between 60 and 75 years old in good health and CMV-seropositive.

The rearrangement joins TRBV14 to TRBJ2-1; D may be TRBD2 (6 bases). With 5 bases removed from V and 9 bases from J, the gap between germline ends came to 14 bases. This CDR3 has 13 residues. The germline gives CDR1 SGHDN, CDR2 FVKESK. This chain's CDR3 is CASSINGGAEQFF. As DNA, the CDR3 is TGTGCCAGCAGCATAAACGGAGGGGCTGAGCAGTTCTTC.

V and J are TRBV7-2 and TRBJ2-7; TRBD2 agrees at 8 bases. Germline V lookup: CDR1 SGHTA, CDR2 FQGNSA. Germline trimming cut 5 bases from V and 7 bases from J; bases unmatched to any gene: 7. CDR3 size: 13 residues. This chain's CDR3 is CASSRTSFGEQYF. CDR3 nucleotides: TGTGCCAGCAGCCGGACTAGCTTCGGGGAGCAGTACTTC.

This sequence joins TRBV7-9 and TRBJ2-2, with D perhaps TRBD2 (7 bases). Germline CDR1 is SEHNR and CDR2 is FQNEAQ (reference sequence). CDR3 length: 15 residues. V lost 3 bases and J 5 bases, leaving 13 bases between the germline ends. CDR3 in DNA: TGTGCCAGCAGCTTGGCGGGGGCCGTGACCGGGGAGCTGTTTTTT. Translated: CASSLAGAVTGELFF.

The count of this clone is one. This CDR3 is CASRSGDYTEAFF. The CDR3 coding sequence is TGTGCCAGCAGGTCGGGGGACTACACTGAAGCTTTCTTT. The rearrangement uses TRBV9 and TRBJ1-1, with a tentative D call TRBD1 (5 bases). The length of the CDR3 is 13 residues. Trimming cost V 5 bases and J 3 bases, with 11 bases left between them. The germline V gene encodes CDR1 SGDLS and CDR2 YYNGEE.

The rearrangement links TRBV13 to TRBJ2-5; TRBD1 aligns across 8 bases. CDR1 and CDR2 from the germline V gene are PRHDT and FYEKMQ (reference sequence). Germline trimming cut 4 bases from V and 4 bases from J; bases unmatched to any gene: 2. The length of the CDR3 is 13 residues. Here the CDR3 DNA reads TGTGCCAGCAGCTCGACAGGGGTAGAGACCCAGTACTTC. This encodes CASSSTGVETQYF.

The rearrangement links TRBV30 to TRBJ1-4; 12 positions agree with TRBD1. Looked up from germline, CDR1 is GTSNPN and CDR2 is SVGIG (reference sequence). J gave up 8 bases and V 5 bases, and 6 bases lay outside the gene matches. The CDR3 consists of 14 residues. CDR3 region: CAWGTGTGGEKLFF. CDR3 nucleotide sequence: TGTGCCTGGGGGACGGGGACAGGGGGCGAAAAACTGTTTTTT.

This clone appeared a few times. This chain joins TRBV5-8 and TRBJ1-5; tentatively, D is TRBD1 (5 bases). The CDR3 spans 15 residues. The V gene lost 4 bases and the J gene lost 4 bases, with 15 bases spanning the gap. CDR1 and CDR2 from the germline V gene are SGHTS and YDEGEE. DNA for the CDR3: TGTGCCAGCAGCCCGGGGGGGTACTGGAATCAGCCCCAGCATTTT. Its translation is CASSPGGYWNQPQHF.

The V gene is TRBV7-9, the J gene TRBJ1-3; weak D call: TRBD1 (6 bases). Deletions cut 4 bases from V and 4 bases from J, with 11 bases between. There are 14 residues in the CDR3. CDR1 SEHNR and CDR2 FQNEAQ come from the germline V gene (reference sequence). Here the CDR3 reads CASSSMDSGNTIYF. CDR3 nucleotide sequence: TGTGCCAGCAGCTCCATGGACAGCGGAAACACCATATATTTT.

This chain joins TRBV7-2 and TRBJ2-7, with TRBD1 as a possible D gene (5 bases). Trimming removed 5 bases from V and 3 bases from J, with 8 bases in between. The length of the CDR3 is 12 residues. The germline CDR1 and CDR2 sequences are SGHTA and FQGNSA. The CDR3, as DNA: TGTGCCAGCAGCCCACAGGACTACGAGCAGTACTTC. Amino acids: CASSPQDYEQYF.

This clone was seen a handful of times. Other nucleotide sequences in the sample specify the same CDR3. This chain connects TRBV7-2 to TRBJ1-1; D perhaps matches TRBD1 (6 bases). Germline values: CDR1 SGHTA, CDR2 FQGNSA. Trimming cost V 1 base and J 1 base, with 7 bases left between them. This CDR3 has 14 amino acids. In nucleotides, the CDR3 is TGTGCCAGCAGCTTAGGGACAGCGAACACTGAAGCTTTCTTT. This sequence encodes CASSLGTANTEAFF.

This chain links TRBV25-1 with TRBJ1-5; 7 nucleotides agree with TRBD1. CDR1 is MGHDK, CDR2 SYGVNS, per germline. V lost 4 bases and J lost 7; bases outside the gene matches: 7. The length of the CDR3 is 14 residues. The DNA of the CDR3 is TGTGCCAGCAGTGGTCGGTCAGGGGGGCAGCCCCAGCATTTT. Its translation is CASSGRSGGQPQHF.

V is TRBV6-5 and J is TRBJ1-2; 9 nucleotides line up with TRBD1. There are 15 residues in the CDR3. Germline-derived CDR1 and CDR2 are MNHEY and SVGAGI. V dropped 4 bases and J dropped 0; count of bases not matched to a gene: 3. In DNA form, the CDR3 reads TGTGCCAGCAGTTGGGGGACAGGGTCTAACTATGGCTACACCTTC. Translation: CASSWGTGSNYGYTF.

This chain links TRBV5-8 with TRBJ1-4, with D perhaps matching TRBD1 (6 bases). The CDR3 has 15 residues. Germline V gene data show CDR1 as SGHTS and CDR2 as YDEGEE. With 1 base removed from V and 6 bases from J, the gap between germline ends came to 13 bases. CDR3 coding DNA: TGTGCCAGCAGCTTGAGAACAGGGTCTCATGAAAAACTGTTTTTT. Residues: CASSLRTGSHEKLFF.

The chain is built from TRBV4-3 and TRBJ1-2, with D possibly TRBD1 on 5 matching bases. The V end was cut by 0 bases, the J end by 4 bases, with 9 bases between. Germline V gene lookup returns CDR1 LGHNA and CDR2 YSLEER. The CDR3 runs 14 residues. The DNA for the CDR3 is TGCGCCAGCAGCCAAGATCGGGGGAGCTATGGCTACACCTTC. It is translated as CASSQDRGSYGYTF.

CDR3 loop: CASSPLNSGNTIYF. DNA of the CDR3: TGTGCCAGCAGCCCACTGAACTCTGGAAACACCATATATTTT. This chain joins TRBV7-2 and TRBJ1-3; D call uncertain. Germline V gene lookup returns CDR1 SGHTA and CDR2 FQGNSA. The CDR3 has 14 residues. V was clipped by 5 bases and J by 0 bases, with 8 bases between them.

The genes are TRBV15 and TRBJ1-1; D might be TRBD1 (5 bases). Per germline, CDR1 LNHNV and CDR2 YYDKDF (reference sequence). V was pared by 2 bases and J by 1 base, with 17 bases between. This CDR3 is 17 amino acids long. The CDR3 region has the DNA TGTGCCACCAGCAGATCCCTAACAGGAGCCCCGAACACTGAAGCTTTCTTT. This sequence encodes CATSRSLTGAPNTEAFF.

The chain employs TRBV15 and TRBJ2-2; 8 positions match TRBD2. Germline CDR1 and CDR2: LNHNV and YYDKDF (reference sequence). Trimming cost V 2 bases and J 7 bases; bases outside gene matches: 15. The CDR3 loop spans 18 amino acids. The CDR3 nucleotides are TGTGCCACCAGCAGAAATCTCCCGGGACTAGGGAGTGGCGGGGAGCTGTTTTTT. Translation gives CATSRNLPGLGSGGELFF.

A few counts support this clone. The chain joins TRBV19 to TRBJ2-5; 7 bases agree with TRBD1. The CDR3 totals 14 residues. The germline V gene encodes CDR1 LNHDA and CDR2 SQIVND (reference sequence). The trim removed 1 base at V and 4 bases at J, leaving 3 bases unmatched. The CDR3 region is CASSIARTGETQYF. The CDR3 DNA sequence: TGTGCCAGTAGTATAGCCAGGACAGGAGAGACCCAGTACTTC. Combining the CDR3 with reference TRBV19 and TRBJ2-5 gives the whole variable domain DGGITQSPKYLFRKEGQNVTLSCEQNLNHDAMYWYRQDPGQGLRLIYYSQIVNDFQKGDIAEGYSVSREKKESFPLTVTSAQKNPTAFYLCASSIARTGETQYFGPGTRLLVL.